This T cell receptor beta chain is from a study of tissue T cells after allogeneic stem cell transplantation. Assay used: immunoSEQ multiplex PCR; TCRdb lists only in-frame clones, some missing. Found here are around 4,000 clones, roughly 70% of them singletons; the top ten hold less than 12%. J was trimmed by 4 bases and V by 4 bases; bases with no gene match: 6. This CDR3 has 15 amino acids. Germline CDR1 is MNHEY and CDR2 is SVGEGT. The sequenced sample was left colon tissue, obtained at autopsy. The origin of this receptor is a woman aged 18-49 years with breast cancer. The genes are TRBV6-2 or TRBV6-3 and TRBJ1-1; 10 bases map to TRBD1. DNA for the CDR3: TGTGCCAGCAGTTTGCGGACAGGGGGTCCCACTGAAGCTTTCTTT. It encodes CASSLRTGGPTEAFF.